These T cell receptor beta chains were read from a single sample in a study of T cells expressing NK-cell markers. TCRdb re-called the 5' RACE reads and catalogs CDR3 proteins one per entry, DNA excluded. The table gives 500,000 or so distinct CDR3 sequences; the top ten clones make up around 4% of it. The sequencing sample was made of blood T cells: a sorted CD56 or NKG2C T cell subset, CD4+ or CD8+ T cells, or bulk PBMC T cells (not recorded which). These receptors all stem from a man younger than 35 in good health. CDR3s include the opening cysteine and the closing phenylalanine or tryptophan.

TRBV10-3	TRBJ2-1	CAIQDLNEQFF
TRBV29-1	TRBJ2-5	CSQRAGRETQYF
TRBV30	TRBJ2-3	CAWSRGRVDTQYF
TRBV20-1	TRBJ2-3	CSAAATSENLGTDTQYF
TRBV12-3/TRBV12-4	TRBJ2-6	CASRTHSGTPSSGANVLTF
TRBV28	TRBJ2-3	CASSPTLLPGGSSTDTQYF
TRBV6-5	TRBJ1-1	CASSYILGSEAFF
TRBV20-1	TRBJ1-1	CSAMRTGYNTEAFF
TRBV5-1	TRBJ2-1	CASSLPGLAEGEQFF
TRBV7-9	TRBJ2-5	CASSTGAYKETQYF
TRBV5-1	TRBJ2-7	CASSLGQGAGDEQYF
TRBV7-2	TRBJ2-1	CASSLGVRSLIWNEQFF
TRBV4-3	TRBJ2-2	CASSQGFRSTGELFF
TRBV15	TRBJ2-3	CATSGRELTDTQYF
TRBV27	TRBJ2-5	CASSFSRQGKTQYF
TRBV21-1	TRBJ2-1	CASSKGWTDPGEQFF
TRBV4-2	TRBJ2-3	CASSQTGTGSTDTQYF